This T cell receptor (beta chain) came from a study of Graves' ophthalmopathy and Graves' hyperthyroidism. Between the trimmed V and J ends, which lost 0 bases and 3 bases, there was a span of 18 bases. The CDR3 sequence is 17 residues long. Germline CDR1 ENHRY, CDR2 SYGVKD. Using RNA transcripts, the TCR beta CDR3 regions were amplified. The first round was an RT-PCR with HTBI primers, and the second round was a multiplex PCR. TCRdb re-analysed the multiplex PCR reads in MiXCR, keeping a single row per CDR3 protein. The data hold about 700,000 distinct CDR3 sequences, with more than 40% observed a single time. The table lists this clonotype with many counts. Its antigen is currently unknown. Other autoimmune diseases, uncontrolled infections, pregnancy or lactation ruled patients out of participation. Thyroid ultrasound, orbital computed tomography, TRAb, serum thyroxine and clinical symptoms formed the basis of diagnosis.

Overall study findings and caveats: A model of 13 signatures distinguished ophthalmopathy from stable hyperthyroidism at 85% to 90% sensitivity and approximately 81% specificity.

The sequence derives from an adult man with Graves' ophthalmopathy. This chain connects TRBV10-3 to TRBJ2-7, with D tentatively TRBD1 or TRBD2 (5 bases each). The sequencing input was peripheral blood. The CDR3 region is CAISESGPRSKFYEQYF. The CDR3 bases are TGTGCCATCAGTGAGTCGGGACCCCGGAGCAAGTTCTACGAGCAGTACTTC.